This passage covers 22 T cell receptor beta chains from one sample sequenced in a study of response to subunit inactivated influenza vaccine. MiXCR, applied by TCRdb to the RT-PCR reads, yields one record per CDR3 protein. The sample includes 800,000 or so distinct CDR3 sequences, around 21% of them seen just once. The sequences come from PBMCs from blood, collected 4 to 6 days after vaccination. The receptors here all came from a man aged 50-59 years who received an inactivated influenza vaccine.

The genes are TRBV5-1 and TRBJ2-4; TRBD2 is a possible D gene (6 bases). The V end was cut by 6 bases, the J end by 6 bases, with 16 bases between. CDR1 is SGHRS and CDR2 is YFSETQ in the germline V gene. The CDR3 totals 14 residues. The CDR3 bases are TGCGCCAGCAAGGTCAGTGTCGGGGGAAACATTCAGTACTTC. As protein: CASKVSVGGNIQYF. Full variable domain (rest looked up from reference TRBV5-1 and TRBJ2-4): KAGVTQTPRYLIKTRGQQVTLSCSPISGHRSVSWYQQTPGQGLQFLFEYFSETQRNKGNFPGRFSGRQFSNSRSEMNVSTLELGDSALYLCASKVSVGGNIQYFGAGTRLSVL.

This clonotype has a count of ten or more. The chain joins TRBV5-1 to TRBJ1-1, with D tentatively TRBD1 (5 bases). The length of the CDR3 is 14 residues. V was cut by 5 bases and J by 0 bases, with 11 bases left in between. The germline V gene encodes CDR1 SGHRS and CDR2 YFSETQ. CDR3 region: CASSHQGVNTEAFF. The CDR3 DNA reads TGCGCCAGCAGTCATCAGGGTGTGAACACTGAAGCTTTCTTT.

The gene calls are TRBV4-2 and TRBJ2-1; TRBD2 is a possible D gene (7 bases). This CDR3 is built from 15 residues. Trimming took off 0 bases at V and 7 bases at J, with 13 bases between the two ends. Germline V lookup: CDR1 LGHNA, CDR2 YNFKEQ. CDR3 loop: CASSQEGGPQNEQFF. CDR3 sequence (DNA): TGTGCCAGCAGCCAAGAGGGGGGGCCCCAGAATGAGCAGTTCTTC.

The table lists this clonotype with a few counts. The V call is TRBV12-5, the J call TRBJ2-5; TRBD1 is a possible D gene (6 bases). The CDR3 runs 14 residues. Per germline, CDR1 LGHNT and CDR2 FRNRAP. The ends were cut back, 7 bases at V and 4 bases at J, with 16 bases in the middle. This chain's CDR3 is CASARGTGSETQYF. CDR3 DNA: TGTGCTAGTGCTCGGGGCACAGGGTCAGAGACCCAGTACTTC. The full variable domain, with the rest looked up from reference TRBV12-5 and TRBJ2-5, is DARVTQTPRHKVTEMGQEVTMRCQPILGHNTVFWYRQTMMQGLELLAYFRNRAPLDDSGMPKDRFSAEMPDATLATLKIQPSEPRDSAVYFCASARGTGSETQYFGPGTRLLVL.

Worth noting for this clonotype: Because it lacks the conserved phenylalanine or tryptophan at the end, this CDR3 is likely a read error. The DNA is left out, because the CDR3 cannot be placed on it with certainty; the CDR3 is given as TCRdb lists it. The chain has TRBV29-1 and TRBJ2-1; the D call TRBD1 from the table was never checked on the DNA. The germline V gene encodes CDR1 SQVTM and CDR2 ANQGSEA. Inclusive of both ends, the CDR3 amounts to 16 amino acids. CDR3 in amino acids: CSVAYIGQGPGRVEFL.

The rearrangement uses TRBV20-1 and TRBJ2-3; D may be TRBD1 or TRBD2 (5 bases each). The CDR3 length is 16 residues. V lost 3 bases and J 2 bases, leaving 18 bases between the germline ends. CDR1 is DFQATT, CDR2 SNEGSKA, per germline (reference sequence). The CDR3 sequence is CSASQFGAVNTDTQYF. CDR3 DNA sequence: TGCAGTGCTAGTCAATTCGGGGCAGTTAACACAGATACGCAGTATTTT.

The rearrangement uses TRBV20-1 and TRBJ1-2; TRBD1 agrees at 8 bases. Germline CDR1 is DFQATT and CDR2 is SNEGSKA (reference sequence). V trimming: 6 bases; J trimming: 0 bases; junction bases outside the gene matches: 9. The CDR3 contains 15 residues. The DNA of the CDR3 is TGCAGTGCAACACAGGGGGGAGAAGCTAACTATGGCTACACCTTC. Its translation: CSATQGGEANYGYTF.

The chain carries TRBV11-2 and TRBJ2-3; D gene unclear. The germline V gene has CDR1 SGHAT and CDR2 FQNNGV. V gave up 7 bases and J gave up 5 bases, with 25 bases separating them. This CDR3 is built from 17 residues. The CDR3 loop is CASTSLNGSPPGDTQYF. The CDR3 DNA sequence: TGTGCCAGCACCTCTCTAAACGGGTCCCCGCCAGGAGATACGCAGTATTTT.

This clonotype came up once. The CDR3, as DNA: TGTGCCAGCGCCCTTGAGGTGGGAGAAAACATTCAGTACTTC. Protein sequence: CASALEVGENIQYF. The V and J genes are TRBV12-3 or TRBV12-4 and TRBJ2-4, with D possibly TRBD2 on 5 matching bases. CDR3 length: 14 residues. V lost 8 bases and J 5 bases, leaving 16 bases between the germline ends.

This clonotype has a count of ten or more. The chain links TRBV29-1 to TRBJ2-7; D possibly corresponds to TRBD1 (6 bases). The CDR3 has 16 amino acids. Germline loops: CDR1 SQVTM, CDR2 ANQGSEA. Trimming cost V 2 bases and J 7 bases, with 24 bases left between them. Here the CDR3 DNA reads TGCAGCGTTGAACAACCGACCGGGACATCGGGCGGGGAGCAGTACTTC. Translated, it gives CSVEQPTGTSGGEQYF.

CDR3 loop: CASTIQYYTGELFF. The CDR3 nucleotides are TGCGCCAGCACTATACAGTATTACACCGGGGAGCTGTTTTTT. This chain uses TRBV5-1 with TRBJ2-2; D gene unclear. Germline V CDR1 and CDR2: SGHRS, YFSETQ. The CDR3 is made up of 14 amino acids. Trimming cost V 6 bases and J 3 bases, with 12 bases left between them.

This clonotype was seen a handful of times. The chain joins TRBV7-3 to TRBJ1-1; D ambiguous. Germline loops: CDR1 SGHTA, CDR2 FQGTGA. This CDR3 is 12 amino acids long. The ends were cut back, 8 bases at V and 1 base at J, with 8 bases in the middle. The DNA of the CDR3 is TGTGCCAGCGGCAAGGGGAACACTGAAGCTTTCTTT. This encodes CASGKGNTEAFF.

V usage is TRBV28 and J usage is TRBJ2-7, with 9 bases matching TRBD1. Looked up from germline, CDR1 is MDHEN and CDR2 is SYDVKM. Trimming took 6 bases from V and 9 from J; bases not matched to a gene: 15. This CDR3 contains 15 residues. Written as DNA, the CDR3 is TGTGCCAGCAGACCGATCCCGGGACAGGGAGTTCGGCAGTACTTC. Its protein is CASRPIPGQGVRQYF.

This chain joins TRBV12-3 or TRBV12-4 and TRBJ2-1; 11 nucleotides match TRBD2. The CDR3 runs to 15 residues. V lost 5 bases and J lost 4; bases outside the gene matches: 4. CDR3 in amino acids: CASSELAGVYNEQFF. In DNA, the CDR3 is TGTGCCAGCAGTGAACTAGCGGGAGTTTACAATGAGCAGTTCTTC.

This clonotype was counted between two and nine times. The chain links TRBV29-1 to TRBJ2-1; possibly TRBD1 for D (5 bases). This CDR3 region has 13 residues. Germline-derived CDR1 and CDR2 are SQVTM and ANQGSEA. DNA for the CDR3: TGCAGTGCCGACGGCAGGGAATACAATGAGCAGTTCTTC. Protein sequence: CSADGREYNEQFF.

There are a few counts of this clonotype. This rearrangement joins TRBV7-2 to TRBJ2-7; 10 positions match TRBD2. The trim removed 2 bases at V and 4 bases at J, leaving 8 bases unmatched. The CDR3 contains 16 residues. Germline V gene lookup returns CDR1 SGHTA and CDR2 FQGNSA. CDR3 in DNA: TGTGCCAGCAGCTTAAAGAGGACTAGCGGCCGATACGAGCAGTACTTC. It encodes CASSLKRTSGRYEQYF.

The V and J genes are TRBV20-1 and TRBJ2-7, with D hard to call. CDR1 DFQATT and CDR2 SNEGSKA come from the germline V gene (reference sequence). The CDR3 runs to 13 residues. With 4 bases removed from V and 3 bases from J, the gap between germline ends came to 13 bases. CDR3 bases: TGCAGTGCTATTGATCTAGGATACTACGAGCAGTACTTC. Amino acids: CSAIDLGYYEQYF.

This clonotype was detected only a few times. The gene calls are TRBV29-1 and TRBJ1-1; D might be TRBD1 (6 bases). Trimming took off 6 bases at V and 6 bases at J, with 20 bases between the two ends. The CDR3 consists of 14 residues. Germline CDR1 is SQVTM and CDR2 is ANQGSEA. CDR3 nucleotide sequence: TGCAGCGTCTTTAGGGACACTCGGGGGGCTGAAGCTTTCTTT. Encoded protein: CSVFRDTRGAEAFF.

The chain carries TRBV7-9 and TRBJ2-2, with unresolved D. The CDR3 contains 16 residues. Trimming removed 1 base from V and 6 bases from J, with 15 bases in between. The germline V gene encodes CDR1 SEHNR and CDR2 FQNEAQ (reference sequence). CDR3 protein: CASSLDYGFLPGELFF. CDR3 in DNA: TGTGCCAGCAGCTTAGATTATGGCTTTTTGCCCGGGGAGCTGTTTTTT. The entire variable domain, with the rest obtained from reference TRBV7-9 and TRBJ2-2, is as follows: DTGVSQNPRHKITKRGQNVTFRCDPISEHNRLYWYRQTLGQGPEFLTYFQNEAQLEKSRLLSDRFSAERPKGSFSTLEIQRTEQGDSAMYLCASSLDYGFLPGELFFGEGSRLTVL.

This clonotype was detected a few times. The chain joins TRBV6-2 or TRBV6-3 to TRBJ2-3; 9 positions agree with TRBD1. V gave up 6 bases and J gave up 2 bases; unmatched junction bases: 9. The CDR3 sequence is 16 residues long. The germline CDR1 and CDR2 sequences are MNHEY and SVGEGT. The CDR3 DNA reads TGTGCCAGCAGCCAAAACAGGGGGCTACCCACAGATACGCAGTATTTT. Its translation is CASSQNRGLPTDTQYF.

This clonotype was recorded many times. The genes are TRBV5-1 and TRBJ1-5; 9 nucleotides match TRBD1. Per the germline V gene, CDR1 is SGHRS and CDR2 is YFSETQ. The CDR3 totals 16 residues. The V gene end was trimmed by 0 bases and the J gene end by 5 bases; junction bases not matched to a gene: 6. In DNA form, the CDR3 reads TGCGCCAGCAGCTTGGGAACGACAGGGGGTGATCAGCCCCAGCATTTT. It codes for CASSLGTTGGDQPQHF.

The gene calls are TRBV4-1 and TRBJ2-7; 10 nucleotides agree with TRBD1. The CDR3 sequence is 15 residues long. The ends lost 3 bases at V and 2 bases at J; junction bases unmatched: 4. Per germline, CDR1 MGHRA and CDR2 YSYEKL. CDR3 DNA sequence: TGCGCCAGCAGCCAGGGGGGACAGGGGCCCTACGAGCAGTACTTC. Protein product: CASSQGGQGPYEQYF.